This entry lists 29 T cell receptor beta chains sequenced from one sample in a study of blood T cell repertoires in COVID-19. Sequenced by immunoSEQ multiplex PCR; TCRdb stores in-frame clones only, minus some. The data show 100,000 or so clones, with 92% seen just once and about 6.6% held by the top ten. What was sequenced was peripheral blood. Receptor source: a woman aged 60-75 years with active COVID-19.

This sequence joins TRBV28 and TRBJ1-6; 7 nucleotides match TRBD1. The CDR3 spans 15 residues. Germline V gene lookup returns CDR1 MDHEN and CDR2 SYDVKM. The ends lost 2 bases at V and 7 bases at J; junction bases unmatched: 5. CDR3 nucleotide sequence: TGTGCCAGCAGTTTACCTGGGACAGCCAATTCACCCCTCCACTTT. Encoded protein: CASSLPGTANSPLHF.

V is TRBV28 and J is TRBJ2-1; 10 bases are a match to TRBD1. Trimming took 5 bases from V and 6 from J; bases not matched to a gene: 4. CDR3 length: 14 residues. Germline V lookup: CDR1 MDHEN, CDR2 SYDVKM. CDR3 nucleotides: TGTGCCAGCAGTGCCCGGGACAGGGGCAATGAGCAGTTCTTC. Encoded protein: CASSARDRGNEQFF.

The chain uses TRBV11-2 and TRBJ2-1; D is undetermined. The CDR3 extends over 15 amino acids. V lost 6 bases to trimming and J lost 0 bases, with 12 bases between them. Germline CDR1 SGHAT, CDR2 FQNNGV. The chain's CDR3 is CASRHPGSSYNEQFF. The CDR3 DNA is TGTGCCAGCAGACACCCAGGAAGCTCCTACAATGAGCAGTTCTTC.

J is TRBJ2-2 and V is TRBV10-2; 9 bases align to TRBD2. The junction had 11 bases not matched to a gene; V was cut back by 8 bases and J by 1 base. The germline CDR1 and CDR2 sequences are WSHSY and SAAADI. The length of the CDR3 is 17 residues. CDR3 loop: CASQRLAGLGNTGELFF. CDR3 DNA: TGCGCCAGCCAGCGGCTAGCGGGACTTGGGAACACCGGGGAGCTGTTTTTT.

The chain employs TRBV7-8 and TRBJ1-2, with TRBD1 as a possible D gene (6 bases). The CDR3 loop spans 15 amino acids. Per the germline V gene, CDR1 is SGHVS and CDR2 is FQNEAQ. V lost 0 bases to trimming and J lost 7 bases, with 15 bases between them. The CDR3 loop reads CASSLAVGAQGGYTF. The CDR3 bases are TGTGCCAGCAGCTTAGCGGTGGGGGCTCAGGGTGGCTACACCTTC.

The genes are TRBV19 and TRBJ1-5; D is unresolved. This CDR3 contains 19 residues. Germline lookup yields CDR1 LNHDA and CDR2 SQIVND (reference sequence). Deletions cut 5 bases from V and 1 base from J, with 24 bases between. This CDR3 is CASSSRGTQIRASNQPQHF. The CDR3 nucleotides read TGTGCCAGTAGTTCCCGGGGAACACAAATTAGAGCGAGCAATCAGCCCCAGCATTTT.

This chain joins TRBV6-2 or TRBV6-3 and TRBJ1-4, with a tentative D call TRBD1 (5 bases). The CDR3 covers 16 residues. CDR1 MNHEY and CDR2 SVGEGT come from the germline V gene. V shed 0 bases and J shed 0 bases, with 8 bases lying between them. The CDR3 nucleotides are TGTGCCAGCAGTTACTCCAGGGATTCAACTAATGAAAAACTGTTTTTT. Translating gives CASSYSRDSTNEKLFF.

The chain recombines TRBV10-1 with TRBJ2-2; 8 bases match TRBD1. Germline V CDR1 and CDR2: WNHNN, SYGVQD (reference sequence). The V and J ends lost 2 bases and 2 bases, in that order; junction bases with no gene match: 1. The CDR3 runs 15 residues. In nucleotides, the CDR3 is TGCGCCAGCAGTGAGGGACAGGGTAACACCGGGGAGCTGTTTTTT. Amino acids: CASSEGQGNTGELFF.

The chain employs TRBV5-1 and TRBJ2-1; no definite D call. Germline V gene lookup returns CDR1 SGHRS and CDR2 YFSETQ. Trimming took off 1 base at V and 15 bases at J, with 20 bases between the two ends. The CDR3 extends over 14 amino acids. The CDR3 region is CASSLSSTGSRTFF. The CDR3 nucleotides are TGCGCCAGCAGCTTGTCGTCAACGGGTTCTCGAACGTTCTTC.

V gene TRBV7-9 combines with J gene TRBJ1-4, with TRBD1 matching 7 bases. This CDR3 comprises 16 residues. Trimming cost V 5 bases and J 0 bases; bases outside gene matches: 6. From germline, CDR1 is SEHNR and CDR2 FQNEAQ (reference sequence). The CDR3 loop reads CASSKDRFSTNEKLFF. Written as DNA, the CDR3 is TGTGCCAGCAGCAAGGACAGGTTCTCAACTAATGAAAAACTGTTTTTT.

The rearrangement joins TRBV6-5 to TRBJ1-3; TRBD1 aligns across 7 bases. The CDR3 consists of 15 residues. V lost 7 bases and J lost 0; bases outside the gene matches: 6. The germline gives CDR1 MNHEY, CDR2 SVGAGI. The CDR3 DNA is TGTGCCAGCACCGAGGGACAGAGCTCTGGAAACACCATATATTTT. The encoded protein is CASTEGQSSGNTIYF.

J is TRBJ1-1 and V is TRBV18, with TRBD1 identical over 7 bases. This CDR3 is built from 16 residues. Germline assignment: CDR1 KGHSH and CDR2 LQKENI. V shed 1 base, J shed 0 bases, and the junction held 5 bases outside the gene matches. In DNA form, the CDR3 reads TGTGCCAGCTCACCACTAACGCAGGGGGTGAACACTGAAGCTTTCTTT. Its protein product is CASSPLTQGVNTEAFF.

In nucleotides, the CDR3 is TGTGCCAGCAGCTTGCTGGCCGGGGACTTGAACTATGGCTACACCTTC. It translates to CASSLLAGDLNYGYTF. The V and J genes are TRBV7-2 and TRBJ1-2, with a possible D match to TRBD1 (5 bases). CDR3 size: 16 residues. Germline V gene data show CDR1 as SGHTA and CDR2 as FQGNSA. The V end lost 3 bases, the J end lost 2 bases, and 16 bases lay between the germline ends. The whole variable domain, filled in from reference TRBV7-2 and TRBJ1-2, reads GAGVSQSPSNKVTEKGKDVELRCDPISGHTALYWYRQSLGQGLEFLIYFQGNSAPDKSGLPSDRFSAERTGGSVSTLTIQRTQQEDSAVYLCASSLLAGDLNYGYTFGSGTRLTVV.

This clone is a singleton in its sample. The chain links TRBV7-3 to TRBJ2-5; 9 nucleotides align to TRBD2. The germline CDR1 and CDR2 sequences are SGHTA and FQGTGA. Trimming cost V 2 bases and J 5 bases; bases outside gene matches: 12. The CDR3 contains 17 residues. The CDR3 bases are TGTGCCAGCAGCTTAGGGGCGGGAGGGCCGTCGAGGGAGACCCAGTACTTC. This translates into CASSLGAGGPSRETQYF.

This chain connects TRBV5-4 to TRBJ2-5, with 7 bases lining up with TRBD2. The germline V gene has CDR1 SGHNT and CDR2 YYREEE (reference sequence). The CDR3 extends over 14 amino acids. V trimming: 3 bases; J trimming: 2 bases; junction bases outside the gene matches: 4. The DNA for the CDR3 is TGTGCCAGCAGCTCGGGACTACAGCAAGAGACCCAGTACTTC. It specifies CASSSGLQQETQYF. Full variable domain (rest looked up from reference TRBV5-4 and TRBJ2-5): ETGVTQSPTHLIKTRGQQVTLRCSSQSGHNTVSWYQQALGQGPQFIFQYYREEENGRGNFPPRFSGLQFPNYSSELNVNALELDDSALYLCASSSGLQQETQYFGPGTRLLVL.

The V and J genes are TRBV19 and TRBJ1-1; the match to TRBD1 covers 8 bases. This CDR3 comprises 15 residues. Germline V gene data show CDR1 as LNHDA and CDR2 as SQIVND (reference sequence). V gave up 3 bases and J gave up 4 bases; unmatched junction bases: 7. The CDR3 loop reads CASSIRTGPGTEAFF. The CDR3 DNA reads as TGTGCCAGTAGTATTCGGACAGGGCCGGGCACTGAAGCTTTCTTT. The full variable domain, with the rest looked up from reference TRBV19 and TRBJ1-1, is DGGITQSPKYLFRKEGQNVTLSCEQNLNHDAMYWYRQDPGQGLRLIYYSQIVNDFQKGDIAEGYSVSREKKESFPLTVTSAQKNPTAFYLCASSIRTGPGTEAFFGQGTRLTVV.

This clone appeared once. The rearrangement joins TRBV15 to TRBJ2-2; TRBD1 aligns across 9 bases. CDR3 size: 15 residues. CDR1 is LNHNV, CDR2 YYDKDF, per germline (reference sequence). The J segment lost 4 bases and the V segment lost 6 bases, leaving 6 bases of the junction unmatched. CDR3 in DNA: TGTGCCACCAGGAGGGACAGGGTAGGCACCGGGGAGCTGTTTTTT. The encoded protein is CATRRDRVGTGELFF.

This clone is medium-sized in the sample. The chain joins TRBV11-2 to TRBJ1-4; no reliable D call. The CDR3 has 15 residues. The germline gives CDR1 SGHAT, CDR2 FQNNGV. V was clipped by 6 bases and J by 7 bases, with 18 bases between them. The CDR3, as DNA: TGTGCCAGCAGGGACGGAACGGGCGCGGGTGAAAAACTGTTTTTT. Translated: CASRDGTGAGEKLFF.

V and J are TRBV20-1 and TRBJ2-5, with TRBD2 matching 9 bases. The CDR3 totals 15 residues. With V trimmed by 3 bases and J by 5 bases, 10 bases remained unmatched. CDR1 and CDR2 from the germline V gene are DFQATT and SNEGSKA (reference sequence). The CDR3 bases are TGCAGTGCTAGTAGGAGGGCGGGGGGGCTGGAGACCCAGTACTTC. Residues: CSASRRAGGLETQYF.

The genes are TRBV3-1 (or the pseudogene TRBV3-2) and TRBJ1-4; 12 bases align to TRBD1. CDR3 length equals 19 residues. V lost 1 base and J lost 8; bases outside the gene matches: 14. Germline lookup yields CDR1 LGHDT and CDR2 YNNKEL (reference sequence). The CDR3 protein is CASSQAPGTGGALGEKLFF. In nucleotides, the CDR3 is TGTGCCAGCAGCCAAGCACCCGGGACAGGGGGCGCGTTAGGCGAAAAACTGTTTTTT.

This chain uses TRBV6-6 with TRBJ2-3; D gene ambiguous. The CDR3 sequence is 12 residues long. The germline CDR1 and CDR2 sequences are MNHNY and SVGAGI (reference sequence). V shed 2 bases and J shed 6 bases, with 6 bases lying between them. CDR3 region: CASSYTTDTQYF. The CDR3 DNA follows: TGTGCCAGCAGTTACACAACGGATACGCAGTATTTT.

The V gene is TRBV7-9, the J gene TRBJ2-3; D is perhaps TRBD2 (6 bases). Trimming stripped 1 base from V and 6 bases from J, with 11 bases between. CDR3 length: 14 residues. The germline V gene encodes CDR1 SEHNR and CDR2 FQNEAQ (reference sequence). The DNA of the CDR3 is TGTGCCAGCAGCTTAGAGGGGAGGCAGGATACGCAGTATTTT. Its translation is CASSLEGRQDTQYF.

The chain employs TRBV4-3 and TRBJ1-2, with a tentative D call TRBD1 (6 bases). The CDR3 runs 14 residues. Germline CDR1 reads LGHNA; CDR2 reads YSLEER. V was clipped by 0 bases and J by 7 bases, with 12 bases between them. The DNA of the CDR3 is TGCGCCAGCAGCCAAGATCCGCAGGGGTTTGGCTACACCTTC. Protein: CASSQDPQGFGYTF.

The chain links TRBV7-2 to TRBJ1-3, with 9 bases that match TRBD1. Per germline, CDR1 SGHTA and CDR2 FQGNSA. V dropped 6 bases and J dropped 2; count of bases not matched to a gene: 5. The length of the CDR3 is 15 residues. CDR3 sequence: CASRADRGPGNTIYF. The CDR3 region has the DNA TGTGCCAGCAGGGCGGACAGGGGCCCTGGAAACACCATATATTTT.

The gene calls are TRBV28 and TRBJ2-1, with 9 bases fitting TRBD2. V lost 5 bases, J lost 7 bases, and 6 bases stayed unmatched. This CDR3 contains 14 residues. Per germline, CDR1 MDHEN and CDR2 SYDVKM. CDR3 bases: TGTGCCAGCAGTCTCCGGACTAGCGCGAATGAGCAGTTCTTC. This sequence encodes CASSLRTSANEQFF. The whole variable domain, filled in from reference TRBV28 and TRBJ2-1, reads DVKVTQSSRYLVKRTGEKVFLECVQDMDHENMFWYRQDPGLGLRLIYFSYDVKMKEKGDIPEGYSVSREKKERFSLILESASTNQTSMYLCASSLRTSANEQFFGPGTRLTVL.

V gene TRBV6-5 combines with J gene TRBJ2-2; 7 positions agree with TRBD1. The trim removed 7 bases at V and 5 bases at J, leaving 10 bases unmatched. The CDR3 is made up of 15 amino acids. CDR1 and CDR2 (germline): MNHEY, SVGAGI. CDR3 protein: CASIPGQILTGELFF. The CDR3 DNA is TGTGCCAGCATCCCGGGACAGATCCTGACCGGGGAGCTGTTTTTT.

The gene calls are TRBV3-1 (or the pseudogene TRBV3-2) and TRBJ2-3, with 7 bases that match TRBD1. The V and J ends lost 2 bases and 2 bases, in that order; junction bases with no gene match: 7. The CDR3 has 16 amino acids. The germline gives CDR1 LGHDT, CDR2 YNNKEL (reference sequence). The CDR3 here is CASSQLDREPTDTQYF. The DNA for the CDR3 is TGTGCCAGCAGCCAACTCGACAGGGAACCCACAGATACGCAGTATTTT.

This clone was seen a single time. J is TRBJ1-5 and V is TRBV30, with 9 positions matching TRBD1. The germline V gene encodes CDR1 GTSNPN and CDR2 SVGIG (reference sequence). V shed 3 bases, J shed 0 bases, and the junction held 6 bases outside the gene matches. This CDR3 is 16 amino acids long. Here the CDR3 DNA reads TGTGCCTGGAGACTAGGACAGGGGTATAGCAATCAGCCCCAGCATTTT. It encodes CAWRLGQGYSNQPQHF.

V gene TRBV4-2 combines with J gene TRBJ2-5; 8 nucleotides agree with TRBD1. CDR3 size: 17 residues. V lost 0 bases and J lost 3; bases outside the gene matches: 9. From germline, CDR1 is LGHNA and CDR2 YNFKEQ. The CDR3 DNA follows: TGTGCCAGCAGCCAAGATCACGGACAGGGATGGGAAGAGACCCAGTACTTC. Translation: CASSQDHGQGWEETQYF.